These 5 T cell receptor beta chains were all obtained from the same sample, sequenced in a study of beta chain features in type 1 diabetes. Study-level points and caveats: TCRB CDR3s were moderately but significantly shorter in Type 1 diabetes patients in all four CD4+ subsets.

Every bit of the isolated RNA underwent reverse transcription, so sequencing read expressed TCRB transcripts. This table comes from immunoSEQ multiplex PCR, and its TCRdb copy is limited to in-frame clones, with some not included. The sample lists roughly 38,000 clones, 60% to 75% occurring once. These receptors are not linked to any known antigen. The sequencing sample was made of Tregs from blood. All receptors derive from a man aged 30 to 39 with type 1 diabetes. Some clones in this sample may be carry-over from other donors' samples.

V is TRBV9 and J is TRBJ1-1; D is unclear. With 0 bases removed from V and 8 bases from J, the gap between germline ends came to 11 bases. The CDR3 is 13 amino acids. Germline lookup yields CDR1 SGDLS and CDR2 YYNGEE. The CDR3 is CASSVAGGQEAFF. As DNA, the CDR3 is TGTGCCAGCAGCGTAGCTGGTGGGCAAGAAGCTTTCTTT.

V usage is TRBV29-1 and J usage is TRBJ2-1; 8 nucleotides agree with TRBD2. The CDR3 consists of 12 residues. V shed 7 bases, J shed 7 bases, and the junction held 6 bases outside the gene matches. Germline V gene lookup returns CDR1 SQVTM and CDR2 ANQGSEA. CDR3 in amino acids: CSAQRGINEQFF. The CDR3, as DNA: TGCAGCGCTCAGCGGGGGATTAATGAGCAGTTCTTC.

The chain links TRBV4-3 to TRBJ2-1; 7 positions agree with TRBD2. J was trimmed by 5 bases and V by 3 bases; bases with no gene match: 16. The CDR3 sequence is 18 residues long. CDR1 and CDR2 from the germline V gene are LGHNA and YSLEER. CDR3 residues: CASSQVDGGRTPDNEQFF. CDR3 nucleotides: TGCGCCAGCAGCCAGGTCGACGGGGGGAGGACTCCTGACAATGAGCAGTTCTTC.

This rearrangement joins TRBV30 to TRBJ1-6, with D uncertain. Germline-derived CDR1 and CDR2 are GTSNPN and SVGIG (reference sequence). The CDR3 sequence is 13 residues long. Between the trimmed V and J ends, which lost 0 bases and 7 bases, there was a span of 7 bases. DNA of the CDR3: TGTGCCTGGAGTGTAAGGGAGAATTCACCCCTCCACTTT. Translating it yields CAWSVRENSPLHF.

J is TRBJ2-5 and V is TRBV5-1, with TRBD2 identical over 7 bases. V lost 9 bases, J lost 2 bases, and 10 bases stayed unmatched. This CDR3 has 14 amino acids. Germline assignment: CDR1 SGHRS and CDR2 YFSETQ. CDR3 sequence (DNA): TGCGCCACCGGGGGAGGGCCGGGGCAAGAGACCCAGTACTTC. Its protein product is CATGGGPGQETQYF.